This T cell receptor (beta chain) was recorded in a study of CD8+CD57+ T cells in acquired aplastic anemia. Profiles of TCR beta VDJ and CDR3 were generated from a genomic DNA template. TCRdb re-derived calls from the reads in MiXCR, one entry per CDR3 protein. The sample consists of 50,000 to 70,000 distinct CDR3 sequences, under 55% of them appearing once. The receptor was isolated from a human donor in good health, serving as a control. Sequencing input: sorted CD4+, CD8+, or CD8+CD57+ T cells (not recorded which) from PBMCs.

In DNA, the CDR3 is TGTGCCTGGAGTGAACTAGCGGGAGCGTTTATTGTAGATGAGCAGTTCTTC. Translated, it gives CAWSELAGAFIVDEQFF. The chain couples TRBV30 to TRBJ2-1; 11 nucleotides align to TRBD2. In germline, CDR1 is GTSNPN, CDR2 SVGIG (reference sequence). Losses at the gene ends were 1 base for V and 8 bases for J; bases not matched to a gene: 13. The CDR3 length is 17 residues.